This T cell receptor (beta chain) was sequenced for a study of T cells in Graves' hyperthyroidism and ophthalmopathy. V gave up 1 base and J gave up 8 bases; unmatched junction bases: 8. The CDR3 has 16 amino acids. Germline V gene data show CDR1 as SGHAT and CDR2 as FQNNGV. No ophthalmopathy progression within 18 months constituted stable Graves' hyperthyroidism. Patients aged 18 to 65 had newly diagnosed hyperthyroidism of under 2 months' duration. The study based diagnoses on clinical symptoms, serum thyroxine and TRAb, thyroid ultrasound and orbital computed tomography. RNA transcripts provided the source from which TCR beta CDR3 regions were amplified. The TCR CDR3 first-round RT-PCR relied on the HTBI primer set. TCRdb re-called the multiplex PCR reads through MiXCR, storing one row per CDR3 protein. The sample yields about 760,000 distinct CDR3 sequences, roughly a third seen once.

The specimen was blood. This sequence joins TRBV11-2 and TRBJ1-4; 9 bases are a match to TRBD1. The TCR sequence derives from a woman between 40 and 50 years old with Graves' hyperthyroidism. In nucleotides, the CDR3 is TGTGCCAGCAGCTTAGTATTGATAACAGGGGGCGAAAAACTGTTTTTT. This sequence encodes CASSLVLITGGEKLFF.